The text below deals with one TCR beta chain. As yet, its antigen is unknown. The CDR3 consists of 15 residues. Looked up from germline, CDR1 is KGHSH and CDR2 is LQKENI. V was shortened by 1 base and J by 1 base, with 7 bases between the two germline ends. This sample was taken from a study of CD8 T cells in ankylosing spondylitis. Whole-study results and caveats: Earlier reports found some motif variants in synovial fluid and blood in reactive arthritis.

MiXCR, run by TCRdb on the 5' RACE reads, gives a single entry per CDR3 protein. The sample holds about 150,000 distinct CDR3 sequences; roughly 34% are singletons and the top ten take around 6%. The sequence was obtained from a male donor with ankylosing spondylitis. Source material: synovial fluid, either unsorted or a sorted T cell fraction (not recorded which). The genes are TRBV18 and TRBJ2-2; possibly TRBD1 or TRBD2 for D (5 bases each). The CDR3 here is CASSPQGRNTGELFF. The CDR3 coding sequence is TGTGCCAGCTCACCACAGGGGAGGAACACCGGGGAGCTGTTTTTT.